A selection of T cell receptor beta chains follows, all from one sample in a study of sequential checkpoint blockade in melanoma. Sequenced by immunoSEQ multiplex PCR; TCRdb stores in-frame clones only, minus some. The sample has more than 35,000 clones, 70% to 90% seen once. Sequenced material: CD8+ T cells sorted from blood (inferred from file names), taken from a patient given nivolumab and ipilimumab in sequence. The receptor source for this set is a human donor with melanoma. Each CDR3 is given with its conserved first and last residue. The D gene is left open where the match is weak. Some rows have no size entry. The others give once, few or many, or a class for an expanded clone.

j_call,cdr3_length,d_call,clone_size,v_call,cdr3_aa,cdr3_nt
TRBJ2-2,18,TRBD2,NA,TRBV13,CASSLGVWAGDRTGELFF,TGTGCCAGCAGCTTAGGGGTCTGGGCGGGAGACCGAACCGGGGAGCTGTTTTTT
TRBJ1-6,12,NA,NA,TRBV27,CASSLGASPLHF,TGTGCCAGCAGCCTTGGGGCTTCACCCCTCCACTTT
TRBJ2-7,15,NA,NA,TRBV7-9,CASSSGPLASYEQYF,TGTGCCAGCAGCTCAGGTCCCCTAGCATCATACGAGCAGTACTTC
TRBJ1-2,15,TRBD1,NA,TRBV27,CASSPSTGTVYGYTF,TGTGCCAGCAGTCCCTCCACCGGGACAGTCTATGGCTACACCTTC
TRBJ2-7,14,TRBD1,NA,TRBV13,CASSFRTGGYEQYF,TGTGCCAGCAGCTTCCGGACAGGGGGGTACGAGCAGTACTTC
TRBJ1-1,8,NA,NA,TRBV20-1,CSVTEAFF,TGCAGCGTCACTGAAGCTTTCTTT
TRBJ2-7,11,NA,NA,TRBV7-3,CASSPYYEQYF,TGTGCCAGCAGCCCCTACTACGAGCAGTACTTC
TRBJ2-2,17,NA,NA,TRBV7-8,CASSREAPTNTGELLFF,TGTGCCAGCAGCCGCGAGGCACCCACGAACACCGGGGAGCTGCTGTTTTTT
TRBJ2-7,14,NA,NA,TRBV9,CASSVATGSYEQYF,TGTGCCAGCAGCGTAGCTACCGGGTCCTACGAGCAGTACTTC
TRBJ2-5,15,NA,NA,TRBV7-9,CASSLVEGHQETQYF,TGTGCCAGCAGCTTAGTGGAGGGGCACCAAGAGACCCAGTACTTC
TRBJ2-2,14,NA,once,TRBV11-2,CASSWPLDTGELFF,TGTGCCAGCAGCTGGCCGTTGGACACCGGGGAGCTGTTTTTT
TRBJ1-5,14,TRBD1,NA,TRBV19,CASSDRGSNQPQHF,TGTGCCAGCTCGGACAGGGGTAGCAATCAGCCCCAGCATTTT
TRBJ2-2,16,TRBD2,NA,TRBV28,CASSLGLAGVAGELFF,TGTGCCAGCAGTCTGGGACTAGCGGGAGTCGCCGGGGAGCTGTTTTTT
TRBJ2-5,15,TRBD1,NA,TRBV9,CASSPFGTGGETQYF,TGTGCCAGCAGCCCCTTTGGGACAGGGGGCGAGACCCAGTACTTC
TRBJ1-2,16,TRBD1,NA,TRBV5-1,CASSFTRDRGRYGYTF,TGCGCCAGCAGCTTCACCCGGGACAGGGGACGATATGGCTACACCTTC
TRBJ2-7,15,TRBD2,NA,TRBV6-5,CASSYLTSGRNGQYF,TGTGCCAGCAGTTACTTGACTAGCGGGAGGAACGGGCAGTACTTC
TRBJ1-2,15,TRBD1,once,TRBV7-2,CASSGNRGTFYGYTF,TGTGCCAGCAGCGGGAACAGGGGGACCTTCTATGGCTACACCTTC
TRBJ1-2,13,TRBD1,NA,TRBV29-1,CSVYRGPRYGYTF,TGCAGCGTTTACAGGGGGCCGCGATATGGCTACACCTTC
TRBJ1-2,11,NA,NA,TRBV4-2,CASSPGGQCIF,TGTGCCAGCAGCCCCGGCGGACAATGCATCTTC
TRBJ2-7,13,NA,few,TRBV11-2,CASSRERGFEQYF,TGTGCCAGCAGTCGGGAGAGAGGATTCGAGCAGTACTTC
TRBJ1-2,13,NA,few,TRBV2,CASSGRGAYGYTF,TGTGCCAGCAGTGGACGGGGTGCCTATGGCTACACCTTC
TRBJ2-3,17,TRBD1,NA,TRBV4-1,CASSQDPGQTSTDTQYF,TGCGCCAGCAGCCAAGATCCGGGACAGACTAGCACAGATACGCAGTATTTT